This TCR beta chain is drawn from a study of CD8 T cells in ankylosing spondylitis listed by TCRdb under 2017. About the investigation overall: The study profiled T cell receptor beta repertoires in healthy donors and ankylosing spondylitis patients to find disease-linked TCR variants. In total, the full study cohort was made up of approximately 99 healthy donors and 20 to 25 ankylosing spondylitis patients. Peripheral blood was sampled, and synovial fluid was also collected from ankylosing spondylitis patients. Overall study outcomes, separate from this receptor: Some motif variants had previously been reported in the synovial fluid and blood of reactive arthritis patients, which suggests shared mechanisms of disease initiation. The disease-linked clones were reported as significantly enriched in matched synovial fluid samples from ankylosing spondylitis patients. A TCR beta motif of several highly homologous amino acid variants appeared characteristic of blood from ankylosing spondylitis patients. The disease-linked clones showed a CD8+ phenotype and occurred at relatively low frequencies in peripheral blood.

Deletion took 0 bases off V and 7 bases off J, with a span of 13 bases between the germline ends. The CDR3, from cysteine to phenylalanine, totals 15 residues. Only CDR3 DNA remains: 45 bases, in frame from the first base. The germline V gene (reference sequence) yields DFQATT for CDR1 and SNEGSKA for CDR2. TCRdb records Illumina HiSeq 2500 as the sequencer. TCR beta libraries were prepared by quantitative 5'-RACE with molecular barcodes. The paper's processing steps were these. A new computational method based on a probabilistic model of VDJ rearrangement was used to identify disease-linked TCR variants. Using fastp at Q25 and MiXCR, TCRdb reprocessed the public reads and kept productive beta chains. Identical CDR3 protein sequences are pooled into one entry, listed with their most common genes and DNA. TCRdb, rather than the study authors, made the V and J calls. In this sample the table shows fewer than 550,000 distinct CDR3 sequences, over 4% of which occur a single time. The ten largest make up approximately 3.5% of the sample.

This clonotype was recorded at least ten times. Its antigen has not been determined. Qualities for individual bases were not recorded, and no much larger clone is one base off. Sample: blood, either unsorted or a sorted T cell fraction (not recorded which). The source of this sequence is a male donor with ankylosing spondylitis. The chain joins TRBV20-1 to TRBJ1-6; the D gene remains uncertain. The sequenced DNA is TGCAGTGCTAGAGAGGGCAGGCTTATGAATTCACCCCTCCACTTT. It encodes CSAREGRLMNSPLHF.